This T cell receptor (beta chain) was captured by sequencing in a study of identical twins. Study results and limitations: Weaker excess twin sharing was seen among beta out-of-frame sequences.

With template switching, a universal primer site was added, and the cDNA carried unique molecular identifiers. From the 5' RACE reads, TCRdb called clonotypes with MiXCR, one entry per CDR3 protein. This repertoire shows about 660,000 distinct CDR3 sequences, 8.5% to 9% found once; its top ten account for around 0.95%. Between the trimmed V and J ends, which lost 5 bases and 6 bases, there was a span of 12 bases. The CDR3 consists of 13 residues. Germline V gives CDR1 MNHEY, CDR2 SMNVEV (reference sequence). This clonotype was picked up many times. What it binds is unknown. This sample also appeared in a second study, on yellow fever vaccine responses in identical twins. That report notes: The T cell response to vaccination in identical twins was reportedly partly convergent and partly personalized.

The sequence derives from a woman aged 18 to 35 in good health. V gene TRBV27 combines with J gene TRBJ2-3; D gene ambiguous. The specimen was PBMCs. The DNA for the CDR3 is TGTGCCAGCAGTCAACCCCCGGCCGATACGCAGTATTTT. Translating gives CASSQPPADTQYF.